Reported below is one T cell receptor (beta chain). The antigen it binds to is not known. There are no base qualities to consult, and no much larger clone falls within one base. The data stem from a study of Graves' ophthalmopathy and Graves' hyperthyroidism (dated by TCRdb to the late 2010s). For context, the study as a whole: Hyperthyroidism was considered stable if no progression to ophthalmopathy occurred within 18 months of follow-up. In about 6 hyperthyroidism patients, T-cell repertoires of thyroid tissue and blood were compared. In total, 135 blood samples were TCR-sequenced: 40 to 45 ophthalmopathy, some 75 hyperthyroidism and about 17 hyperthyroidism-to-ophthalmopathy patients. The independent validation cohort included roughly 19 hyperthyroidism patients plus 17 patients who later progressed from hyperthyroidism to ophthalmopathy. After sampling, hyperthyroidism patients received methimazole starting at 30 mg daily, and ophthalmopathy patients received high-dose intravenous methylprednisolone. TCR beta repertoire signatures were used to distinguish Graves' ophthalmopathy from Graves' hyperthyroidism and to predict progression to ophthalmopathy. To explore V-J signatures that separate ophthalmopathy from hyperthyroidism, a discovery set of about a hundred patients was enrolled, consisting of 43 with ophthalmopathy and 55 to 65 with stable hyperthyroidism.

For repertoire sequencing, TCR beta CDR3 regions were amplified from RNA transcripts. A first-round RT-PCR used HTBI primers with the Qiagen OneStep RT-PCR kit, followed by a second-round multiplex PCR, size selection and purification. Sequencing of the libraries was carried out on an Illumina HiSeq2000 in paired-end mode with 100 bp reads. As for how the authors treated the data: SOAPnuke was used to process the reads, throwing out any read that had adapters, had uncalled bases, had a mean Phred below 15, or lacked an exact constant-primer or identifier match. COPE v1.2.5 was used to merge high-quality paired reads. Each unique nucleotide sequence was treated as a clonotype, and MiTCR v1.1 was used to align the clonotypes to the IMGT TRB V, D and J references. The analysis was limited to V-J combinations with a frequency above 0.0001, which together covered 99% to 99.2% of the repertoires. A TCR clonal expansion and chaos score per V-J combination was defined as the ratio of F50 clonal expansion to chaos observed in the TCRdist matrix. Features were reduced by Welch's t-statistics and random forest to around 14 V-J combinations, which fed a naive Bayes classifier. Thyroid-blood repertoire similarity was quantified with the Morisita-Horn index. The raw public reads went through TCRdb reprocessing: fastp at Q25, MiXCR clone calling, in-frame beta chains kept. Identical CDR3 protein sequences are pooled into one entry, listed with their most common genes and DNA. Clone size and V and J calls follow TCRdb, not the original study. This sample gives approximately 1.2 million distinct CDR3 sequences in total; about two fifths of them show up just once. Around 10% of the sample rests with the top ten.

Patients with hyperthyroidism were aged 18 to 65 years, had been newly diagnosed, and had a disease duration of less than 2 months. Patients were excluded if they had other autoimmune diseases, uncontrolled infections, pregnancy or lactation. Diagnosis relied on clinical symptoms, serum thyroxine, TRAb, thyroid ultrasound and orbital computed tomography. Total RNA was extracted with Trizol reagent and quality-checked on an Agilent 2100 Bioanalyzer. Overall study outcomes, separate from this receptor: In cross-validation, the 13-signature model distinguished ophthalmopathy from stable hyperthyroidism with 85% to 90% sensitivity and nearly 82% specificity, and in the test set the corresponding values were around 78% and 73%. In validation, the model predicted ophthalmopathy progression with 70.59% sensitivity and 72% to 80% specificity; roughly 11 predicted patients were CT-confirmed with GO in a median of roughly 6.8 months. Most expanded thyroid clonotypes with a frequency above 0.001 also appeared in blood, which suggests that blood repertoires may reflect the immune response in the thyroid. Sample size was not statistically predetermined, and group allocation was not concealed from the investigators.

Reading from cysteine to phenylalanine, the CDR3 counts 10 amino acids. The CDR3 DNA has 30 bases and is translated from base 1. The trim is 3 bases for V and 12 bases for J, with a gap of 8 bases between the germline ends. CDR1 and CDR2, per the germline V gene, are SGHTA and FQGNSA. The rearrangement combines TRBV7-2 with TRBJ1-2, with the D segment identity uncertain. This clonotype was sampled from an adult man with Graves' hyperthyroidism. The sequencing input was peripheral blood or thyroid tissue (not recorded which). Read as DNA, the sequence is TGTGCCAGCAGCTTTGCTGGAAACACCTTC. Translated, it reads CASSFAGNTF.